This T cell receptor beta chain appears in the sequencing data of a study of blood T cell repertoires in COVID-19. Study-level information: Nucleic acid was either cDNA or gDNA, and it came from T cells, B-cell-depleted T cells, or PBMCs.

Sequenced by immunoSEQ multiplex PCR; TCRdb stores in-frame clones only, minus some. This sample yields roughly 270,000 clones, of which 82% are seen a single time; 5% belongs to the top ten. The V gene's germline CDR1 is SGDLS and CDR2 YYNGEE. The ends were cut back, 2 bases at V and 4 bases at J, with 13 bases in the middle. The CDR3 has 14 residues. The rearrangement links TRBV9 to TRBJ2-7; D is perhaps TRBD2 (6 bases). Sequencing input: PBMCs or T cells enriched from blood (not recorded which). This clonotype originated in a man aged 35 to 55 who had been exposed to COVID-19. CDR3 coding DNA: TGTGCCAGCAGCGTGGATGGGGGAGGATACGAGCAGTACTTC. This translates into CASSVDGGGYEQYF. The full variable domain, completed using reference TRBV9 and TRBJ2-7, is DSGVTQTPKHLITATGQRVTLRCSPRSGDLSVYWYQQSLDQGLQFLIQYYNGEERAKGNILERFSAQQFPDLHSELNLSSLELGDSALYFCASSVDGGGYEQYFGPGTRLTVT.